The entry below gives a single T cell receptor beta chain sequence along with its context. Trimming took 0 bases from V and 8 from J, leaving 3 bases between them. The CDR3 runs to 11 residues. Germline V gene data show CDR1 as SGDLS and CDR2 as YYNGEE. The record originates from a study of blood T cell repertoires in COVID-19. The wider study: The United States, Italy and Spain were the sources of the acute and convalescent COVID-19 samples. T cells, B-cell-depleted T cells, or PBMCs supplied cDNA or gDNA.

Authors' processing steps: Amplified reference gene primers provided the basis for estimating nucleated cell counts. Here immunoSEQ multiplex PCR was the method, and the copy in TCRdb shows in-frame clones only, minus some. V and J calls and clone size are given by that table; D and trimming were obtained from the DNA. Seen here are 130,000 or so clones, approximately 86% observed once, and the top ten hold approximately 1.4%. The origin of this receptor is a woman in her fifties or sixties with acute or convalescent COVID-19. The specimen sequenced was peripheral blood. The chain combines TRBV9 with TRBJ2-1; D uncertain. The CDR3 region has the DNA TGTGCCAGCAGCGTAGCGGATGAGCAGTTCTTC. This encodes CASSVADEQFF. The complete variable domain, with remaining parts taken from reference TRBV9 and TRBJ2-1, reads DSGVTQTPKHLITATGQRVTLRCSPRSGDLSVYWYQQSLDQGLQFLIQYYNGEERAKGNILERFSAQQFPDLHSELNLSSLELGDSALYFCASSVADEQFFGPGTRLTVL.